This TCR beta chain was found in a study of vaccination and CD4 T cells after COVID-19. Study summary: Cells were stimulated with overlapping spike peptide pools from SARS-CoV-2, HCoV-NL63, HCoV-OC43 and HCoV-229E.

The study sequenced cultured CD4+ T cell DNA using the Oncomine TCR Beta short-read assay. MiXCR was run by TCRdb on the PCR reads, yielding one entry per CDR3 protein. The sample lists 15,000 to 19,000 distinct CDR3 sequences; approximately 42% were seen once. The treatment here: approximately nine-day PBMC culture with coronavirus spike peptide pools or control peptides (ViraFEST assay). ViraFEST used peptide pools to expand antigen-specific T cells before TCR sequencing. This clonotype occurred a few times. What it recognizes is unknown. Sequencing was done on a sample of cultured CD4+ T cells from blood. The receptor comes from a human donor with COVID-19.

The CDR3 loop is CASSYVGESQETQYF. The CDR3 DNA follows: TGTGCCAGCAGCTATGTTGGGGAGAGCCAAGAGACCCAGTACTTC. V gene TRBV7-2 combines with J gene TRBJ2-5, with a possible D match to TRBD2 (5 bases). The CDR3 spans 15 residues. Germline V gene data show CDR1 as SGHTA and CDR2 as FQGNSA. The V end lost 4 bases, the J end lost 1 base, and 13 bases lay between the germline ends. Full variable domain (missing parts from reference TRBV7-2 and TRBJ2-5): GAGVSQSPSNKVTEKGKDVELRCDPISGHTALYWYRQSLGQGLEFLIYFQGNSAPDKSGLPSDRFSAERTGGSVSTLTIQRTQQEDSAVYLCASSYVGESQETQYFGPGTRLLVL.